Given below is one T cell receptor beta chain in context. Reverse transcription used roughly 0.5 to 1 ug RNA and random hexamers. TCRdb itself ran the immunoSEQ multiplex PCR reads through MiXCR, one entry per CDR3 protein. The top ten hold less than 0.15% of the sample, which has approximately 100,000 distinct CDR3 sequences, around 90% seen once. FACS enriched CD8+ TEMRA cells, while bulk CD8+ and CD4+ were negatively isolated. This sample is drawn from a study of CD8 T cells in Susac syndrome. This CDR3 is built from 14 residues. Trimming shortened V by 2 bases and J by 0 bases, and 8 bases separated the two germline ends. CDR1 is MNHEY and CDR2 is SVGEGT in the germline V gene.

This receptor was taken from a human donor in good health. V and J are TRBV6-2 or TRBV6-3 and TRBJ2-7, with a weak D call TRBD1 (5 bases). Sequencing was done on a sample of CD4+ T cells from PBMCs. The CDR3: CASSYPTVSYEQYF. In nucleotides, the CDR3 is TGTGCCAGCAGTTACCCGACAGTCTCCTACGAGCAGTACTTC.